The 20 T cell receptor beta chains below were found in one sample sequenced in a study of lymphopenia after photon versus proton radiotherapy. Clones were read by immunoSEQ multiplex PCR, and TCRdb kept only the in-frame ones, dropping some. The sample shows approximately 8,100 clones, 88% of them seen only once. Sequencing was performed on peripheral blood, taken from a patient treated with photon-based radiotherapy. The origin of the receptors is a man older than 75 with cholangiocarcinoma.

The chain links TRBV18 to TRBJ1-2; 7 bases map to TRBD1. Unmatched junction bases numbered 7, after V lost 1 base and J lost 2 bases. The CDR3 runs 16 residues. Germline loops: CDR1 KGHSH, CDR2 LQKENI. DNA of the CDR3: TGTGCCAGCTCACCACTTCAGCAGGGACAGAACTATGGCTACACCTTC. Amino acid sequence: CASSPLQQGQNYGYTF.

The chain uses TRBV27 and TRBJ2-7, with a weak D call TRBD2 (5 bases). In germline, CDR1 is MNHEY, CDR2 SMNVEV (reference sequence). Deletions cut 6 bases from V and 6 bases from J, with 12 bases between. The CDR3 totals 12 residues. CDR3 DNA sequence: TGTGCCAGCAGCCTCGGCCGGGGCGAGCAGTACTTC. The encoded protein is CASSLGRGEQYF.

The V call is TRBV9, the J call TRBJ1-1; 10 bases are a match to TRBD1. Germline V gives CDR1 SGDLS, CDR2 YYNGEE. V lost 0 bases, J lost 3 bases, and 5 bases stayed unmatched. The CDR3 contains 16 residues. The CDR3 is CASSVGQGAPYTEAFF. CDR3 bases: TGTGCCAGCAGCGTAGGACAGGGGGCCCCGTACACTGAAGCTTTCTTT.

The rearrangement joins TRBV7-8 to TRBJ2-5; D not certain. The V gene's germline CDR1 is SGHVS and CDR2 FQNEAQ. This CDR3 has 12 amino acids. V shed 2 bases and J shed 5 bases, with 6 bases lying between them. The CDR3: CASSLSGETQYF. The CDR3 DNA reads TGTGCCAGCAGCTTATCTGGGGAGACCCAGTACTTC.

This chain connects TRBV11-3 to TRBJ2-2; TRBD1 or TRBD2 may be the D gene (6 bases each). Per germline, CDR1 SGHNT and CDR2 YENEEA. V lost 3 bases and J lost 1, with 15 bases in between. The CDR3 is 17 residues long. CDR3 region: CASSLYGGIGNTGELFF. CDR3 sequence (DNA): TGTGCCAGCAGCTTGTACGGGGGCATTGGGAACACCGGGGAGCTGTTTTTT. Drawing the rest from reference TRBV11-3 and TRBJ2-2, the complete variable domain is EAGVVQSPRYKIIEKKQPVAFWCNPISGHNTLYWYLQNLGQGPELLIRYENEEAVDDSQLPKDRFSAERLKGVDSTLKIQPAELGDSAVYLCASSLYGGIGNTGELFFGEGSRLTVL.

The chain uses TRBV5-5 and TRBJ1-2, with 11 positions matching TRBD1. With V trimmed by 5 bases and J by 7 bases, 10 bases remained unmatched. Germline lookup yields CDR1 SGHKS and CDR2 YYEKEE (reference sequence). CDR3 length equals 15 residues. CDR3 residues: CASRVGTGGVFGYTF. Here the CDR3 DNA reads TGTGCCAGCAGAGTGGGGACAGGGGGAGTGTTTGGCTACACCTTC.

V and J are TRBV18 and TRBJ2-2; weak D call: TRBD1 (5 bases). V was cut by 3 bases and J by 2 bases, with 10 bases left in between. The CDR3 totals 15 residues. Per germline, CDR1 KGHSH and CDR2 LQKENI. In DNA form, the CDR3 reads TGTGCCAGCTCACCTGACAGATCCAACACCGGGGAGCTGTTTTTT. It is translated as CASSPDRSNTGELFF. Looking up the rest from reference TRBV18 and TRBJ2-2 gives the full variable domain: NAGVMQNPRHLVRRRGQEARLRCSPMKGHSHVYWYRQLPEEGLKFMVYLQKENIIDESGMPKERFSAEFPKEGPSILRIQQVVRGDSAAYFCASSPDRSNTGELFFGEGSRLTVL.

The chain recombines TRBV7-3 with TRBJ1-2; TRBD1 aligns across 8 bases. V dropped 5 bases and J dropped 5; count of bases not matched to a gene: 4. The CDR3 consists of 13 residues. Germline CDR1 SGHTA, CDR2 FQGTGA. CDR3 sequence: CASSPDRGYGYTF. CDR3 nucleotides: TGTGCCAGCAGCCCCGACAGGGGATATGGCTACACCTTC.

The V gene is TRBV6-1, the J gene TRBJ2-2, with D unclear. Germline loops: CDR1 MNHNS, CDR2 SASEGT. V was pared by 1 base and J by 5 bases, with 14 bases between. The CDR3 has 16 amino acids. The CDR3 spells CASSEGTLTLTGELFF. CDR3 DNA: TGTGCCAGCAGTGAAGGTACCTTGACGCTGACCGGGGAGCTGTTTTTT.

The rearrangement uses TRBV6-5 and TRBJ2-2; D is possibly TRBD1 (5 bases). The CDR3 has 13 amino acids. The germline V gene encodes CDR1 MNHEY and CDR2 SVGAGI. Between the trimmed V and J ends, which lost 7 bases and 0 bases, there was a span of 6 bases. Here the CDR3 reads CASIGANTGELFF. The CDR3 bases are TGTGCCAGCATAGGGGCGAACACCGGGGAGCTGTTTTTT.

This chain connects TRBV4-2 to TRBJ2-2; TRBD2 matches at 7 bases. CDR3 length equals 15 residues. V lost 5 bases, J lost 1 base, and 4 bases stayed unmatched. Germline CDR1 LGHNA, CDR2 YNFKEQ. Here the CDR3 DNA reads TGTGCCAGCAGCTTCTTAGCGGGGAACACCGGGGAGCTGTTTTTT. This sequence encodes CASSFLAGNTGELFF.

The gene calls are TRBV9 and TRBJ1-2; possible D gene TRBD1, 5 bases. Germline V CDR1 and CDR2: SGDLS, YYNGEE. V dropped 4 bases and J dropped 6 bases, with 16 bases sitting between them. The CDR3 has 14 residues. The CDR3 reads CASSPRGGTHGYTF. Here the CDR3 DNA reads TGTGCCAGCAGCCCCCGTGGGGGAACTCATGGCTACACCTTC.

The chain recombines TRBV14 with TRBJ1-4; D uncertain. V lost 1 base to trimming and J lost 8 bases, with 14 bases between them. The CDR3 has 15 amino acids. The germline V gene encodes CDR1 SGHDN and CDR2 FVKESK. The CDR3 DNA follows: TGTGCCAGCAGCCAAGTAAGGAAGCCGGGCGAAAAACTGTTTTTT. Its translation: CASSQVRKPGEKLFF.

This chain uses TRBV5-6 with TRBJ1-2; the D gene is possibly TRBD1 (6 bases). The ends were cut back, 1 base at V and 7 bases at J, with 11 bases in the middle. The germline V gene encodes CDR1 SGHDT and CDR2 YYEEEE. The length of the CDR3 is 13 residues. The DNA of the CDR3 is TGTGCCAGCAGCTTGCCCGGGGGCAGTGGCTACACCTTC. Translating gives CASSLPGGSGYTF.

The chain combines TRBV7-2 with TRBJ1-1; D gene unclear. Germline CDR1 is SGHTA and CDR2 is FQGNSA. The germline V and J ends were trimmed by 1 base and 4 bases, with 7 bases remaining between them. The CDR3 consists of 13 residues. The CDR3 loop reads CASSLERVTEAFF. The CDR3 nucleotides are TGTGCCAGCAGCTTAGAAAGGGTCACTGAAGCTTTCTTT.

The chain joins TRBV6-6 to TRBJ2-7, with TRBD1 matching 7 bases. This CDR3 has 16 residues. J lost 4 bases, V lost 6 bases, and 15 bases had no gene match. CDR1 and CDR2 (germline): MNHNY, SVGAGI (reference sequence). The CDR3 region has the DNA TGTGCCAGCAGCGACCAACAGGGGATAGCTCGATACGAGCAGTACTTC. As protein: CASSDQQGIARYEQYF.

The J gene is TRBJ1-6, the V gene TRBV28; tentatively, D is TRBD1 (6 bases). Trimming stripped 6 bases from V and 12 bases from J, with 12 bases between. CDR3 length: 12 amino acids. Germline CDR1 reads MDHEN; CDR2 reads SYDVKM. CDR3 protein: CASRPTGRPLHF. CDR3 sequence (DNA): TGTGCCAGCAGACCGACAGGTCGACCCCTCCACTTT.

This chain connects TRBV7-8 to TRBJ2-7; 7 nucleotides align to TRBD1. The length of the CDR3 is 14 residues. Losses at the gene ends were 5 bases for V and 4 bases for J; bases not matched to a gene: 8. Germline V gene sequence: CDR1 SGHVS, CDR2 FQNEAQ. The CDR3 nucleotides are TGTGCCAGCAGCCCATCAGGGGGAATATACGAGCAGTACTTC. Its translation is CASSPSGGIYEQYF.

V gene TRBV29-1 combines with J gene TRBJ1-3, with no clear D. Trimming took off 5 bases at V and 0 bases at J, with 20 bases between the two ends. The CDR3 is made up of 17 amino acids. Germline V gene sequence: CDR1 SQVTM, CDR2 ANQGSEA. DNA for the CDR3: TGCAGCGTTCTCCTCCCCTCAGACACCCTCTCTGGAAACACCATATATTTT. As protein: CSVLLPSDTLSGNTIYF.

This clone came up once. The chain has TRBV2 and TRBJ1-1; D gene unclear. Germline V gene data show CDR1 as SNHLY and CDR2 as FYNNEI. V was trimmed by 7 bases and J by 0 bases, leaving 9 bases between them. There are 13 residues in the CDR3. This chain's CDR3 is CASTVGMNTEAFF. As DNA, the CDR3 is TGTGCCAGCACCGTGGGGATGAACACTGAAGCTTTCTTT.